These 18 T cell receptor beta chains were sequenced from one sample in a study of OX40 agonist ivuxolimab in advanced cancers. Only in-frame clones appear in the TCRdb table, and some are missing; sequencing was by immunoSEQ multiplex PCR. The sample records under 5,500 clones, about 70% being singletons. This specimen was CD4+ or CD8+ T cells sorted from blood, taken in a trial of the OX40 agonist ivuxolimab. The receptors stem from an adult with an advanced solid tumor such as melanoma, head and neck, liver or kidney cancer.

In this sample, this clone turned up once. The chain recombines TRBV27 with TRBJ2-7; 9 nucleotides align to TRBD1. V trimming: 8 bases; J trimming: 6 bases; junction bases outside the gene matches: 5. Germline values: CDR1 MNHEY, CDR2 SMNVEV (reference sequence). CDR3 length: 12 residues. The CDR3 coding sequence is TGTGCCAGCCGACAGGGGGGAATCGAGCAGTACTTC. Translation: CASRQGGIEQYF.

The chain carries TRBV5-5 and TRBJ2-7, with D maybe TRBD1 (6 bases). Germline-derived CDR1 and CDR2 are SGHKS and YYEKEE (reference sequence). CDR3 length: 15 residues. V gave up 3 bases and J gave up 3 bases, with 16 bases separating them. In DNA, the CDR3 is TGTGCCAGCAGCTCCCGGCAGGGGACCCACTACGAGCAGTACTTC. Its translation is CASSSRQGTHYEQYF.

The chain has TRBV19 and TRBJ1-1; TRBD1 matches 11 bases. V gave up 6 bases and J gave up 3 bases; unmatched junction bases: 9. Germline loops: CDR1 LNHDA, CDR2 SQIVND (reference sequence). The CDR3 runs to 16 residues. This CDR3 is CASREDRGRTDTEAFF. CDR3 DNA sequence: TGTGCCAGTAGGGAGGACAGGGGGCGAACAGACACTGAAGCTTTCTTT.

This clone is labeled as medium-sized. The chain links TRBV4-2 to TRBJ2-5, with TRBD2 identical over 11 bases. The junction had 10 bases not matched to a gene; V was cut back by 5 bases and J by 5 bases. From germline, CDR1 is LGHNA and CDR2 YNFKEQ. The CDR3 has 16 amino acids. The CDR3 region is CASSSPPSGGPETQYF. CDR3 DNA: TGTGCCAGCAGCTCCCCCCCTAGCGGGGGGCCGGAGACCCAGTACTTC.

The chain carries TRBV9 and TRBJ1-2; no definite D call. Trimming left V 0 bases short and J 12 bases short, with 6 bases between. Germline values: CDR1 SGDLS, CDR2 YYNGEE. CDR3 length equals 10 residues. The CDR3 bases are TGTGCCAGCAGCGTAGACCCCCACACCTTC. Amino acid sequence: CASSVDPHTF.

The rearrangement uses TRBV27 and TRBJ2-1, with 8 bases aligning to TRBD2. The CDR3 totals 14 residues. Germline lookup yields CDR1 MNHEY and CDR2 SMNVEV (reference sequence). V lost 8 bases, J lost 4 bases, and 7 bases stayed unmatched. Here the CDR3 reads CASALGGVYNEQFF. The CDR3 nucleotides are TGTGCCAGCGCCCTCGGGGGGGTATACAATGAGCAGTTCTTC.

This clone has a single count. The chain links TRBV7-6 to TRBJ1-5, with a weak D call TRBD1 (5 bases). This CDR3 is 13 amino acids long. The V end lost 3 bases, the J end lost 4 bases, and 7 bases lay between the germline ends. Germline V gene data show CDR1 as SGHVS and CDR2 as FNYEAQ. This chain's CDR3 is CASSFGGNQPQHF. CDR3 nucleotides: TGTGCCAGCAGCTTCGGGGGGAATCAGCCCCAGCATTTT.

The chain has TRBV6-4 and TRBJ1-1, with 11 nucleotides matching TRBD1. This CDR3 contains 13 residues. Per germline, CDR1 MRHNA and CDR2 SNTAGT. After removal of 6 bases from V and 6 bases from J, the junction contained 3 bases not matched to a gene. The CDR3 DNA reads TGTGCCAGCAGGCCGGGACAGGGGGCTGAAGCTTTCTTT. Amino acids: CASRPGQGAEAFF.

The V gene is TRBV27, the J gene TRBJ2-3; 10 bases match TRBD2. V gave up 1 base and J gave up 5 bases; unmatched junction bases: 6. Germline V gene lookup returns CDR1 MNHEY and CDR2 SMNVEV (reference sequence). The CDR3 is made up of 16 amino acids. Here the CDR3 reads CASSLWGGLALDTQYF. CDR3 DNA sequence: TGTGCCAGCAGTTTATGGGGGGGACTAGCGTTAGATACGCAGTATTTT.

The rearrangement joins TRBV7-1 to TRBJ2-7; maybe TRBD1 (6 bases). TRBV7-1 is known as an ORF, though its function is uncertain. V lost 5 bases and J 3 bases, leaving 14 bases between the germline ends. This CDR3 has 14 amino acids. The CDR3 DNA follows: TGTGCCAGCAGCGGGTGGGACAACCTCTACGAGCAGTACTTC. Protein product: CASSGWDNLYEQYF.

The genes are TRBV9 and TRBJ1-2; D possibly corresponds to TRBD1 (6 bases). The germline V gene encodes CDR1 SGDLS and CDR2 YYNGEE. The CDR3 length is 16 residues. The V gene lost 3 bases and the J gene lost 3 bases, with 18 bases spanning the gap. The CDR3, as DNA: TGTGCCAGCAGCGCAGCCCCGGGGGCAAATGACTATGGCTACACCTTC. Residues: CASSAAPGANDYGYTF.

This clone appeared a few times. This chain uses TRBV6-5 with TRBJ2-4, with unresolved D. This CDR3 contains 15 residues. CDR1 MNHEY and CDR2 SVGAGI come from the germline V gene. The germline V and J ends were trimmed by 8 bases and 0 bases, with 14 bases remaining between them. The CDR3 nucleotides read TGTGCCAGCCTCCCCAGCCTCGGAGCCAAAAACATTCAGTACTTC. This codes for CASLPSLGAKNIQYF.

By frequency in the sample, this clone is medium-sized. This chain uses TRBV6-5 with TRBJ2-1; tentative D call: TRBD2 (5 bases). Trimming removed 6 bases from V and 8 bases from J, with 11 bases in between. The CDR3 spans 12 residues. Germline V CDR1 and CDR2: MNHEY, SVGAGI. The CDR3: CASSSRGYEQFF. CDR3 sequence (DNA): TGTGCCAGCAGCTCCCGGGGTTATGAGCAGTTCTTC.

This clone has a single count. The genes are TRBV6-5 and TRBJ1-1, with no clear D. Germline loops: CDR1 MNHEY, CDR2 SVGAGI. The CDR3 loop spans 12 amino acids. V gave up 4 bases and J gave up 6 bases, with 9 bases separating them. CDR3: CASSFRSSEAFF. CDR3 nucleotide sequence: TGTGCCAGCAGTTTTCGGTCGTCTGAAGCTTTCTTT.

The J gene is TRBJ1-2, the V gene TRBV5-1; D gene unclear. Germline V lookup: CDR1 SGHRS, CDR2 YFSETQ. The V gene lost 0 bases and the J gene lost 0 bases, with 9 bases spanning the gap. This CDR3 has 15 residues. The CDR3 DNA is TGCGCCAGCAGCTTGGCTCCAAATGCTAACTATGGCTACACCTTC. Translated: CASSLAPNANYGYTF. Using reference TRBV5-1 and TRBJ1-2 for the parts outside the CDR3, the full variable domain is KAGVTQTPRYLIKTRGQQVTLSCSPISGHRSVSWYQQTPGQGLQFLFEYFSETQRNKGNFPGRFSGRQFSNSRSEMNVSTLELGDSALYLCASSLAPNANYGYTFGSGTRLTVV.

On this clone: Its ends do not fully match the called genes, so a read error is possible. The gene calls are TRBV10-3 and TRBJ1-1; possibly TRBD1 for D (5 bases). The germline V gene encodes CDR1 ENHRY and CDR2 SYGVKD. The CDR3 extends over 16 amino acids. CDR3 protein: CAISDYEGRLNTETFF. CDR3 DNA: TGTGCCATCAGTGACTACGAGGGACGGCTGAACACTGAAACTTTCTTT.

The gene calls are TRBV7-9 and TRBJ2-7; D ambiguous. V lost 3 bases to trimming and J lost 4 bases, with 7 bases between them. The length of the CDR3 is 12 residues. Germline lookup yields CDR1 SEHNR and CDR2 FQNEAQ (reference sequence). CDR3 coding DNA: TGTGCCAGCAGCTTGTCAGGATACGAGCAGTACTTC. Amino acid sequence: CASSLSGYEQYF.

This clone has just a few counts. The genes are TRBV7-6 and TRBJ2-7, with TRBD2 as a possible D gene (6 bases). Germline loops: CDR1 SGHVS, CDR2 FNYEAQ. This CDR3 contains 15 residues. V was shortened by 8 bases and J by 4 bases, with 21 bases between the two germline ends. CDR3 in DNA: TGTGCCAGCGGAAACCGGGACTGGGGTTGGTACGAGCAGTACTTC. It is translated as CASGNRDWGWYEQYF.